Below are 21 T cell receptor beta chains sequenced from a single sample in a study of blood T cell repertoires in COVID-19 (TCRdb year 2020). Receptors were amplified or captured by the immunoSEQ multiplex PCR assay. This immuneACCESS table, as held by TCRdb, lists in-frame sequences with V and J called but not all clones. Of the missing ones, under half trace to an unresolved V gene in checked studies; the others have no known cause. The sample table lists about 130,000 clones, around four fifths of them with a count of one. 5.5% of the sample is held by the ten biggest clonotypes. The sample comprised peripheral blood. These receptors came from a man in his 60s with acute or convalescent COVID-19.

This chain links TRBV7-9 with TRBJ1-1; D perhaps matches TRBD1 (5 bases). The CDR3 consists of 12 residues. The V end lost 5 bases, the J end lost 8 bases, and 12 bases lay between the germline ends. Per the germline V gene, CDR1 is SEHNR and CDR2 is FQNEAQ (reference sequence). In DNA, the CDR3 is TGTGCCAGCAGCATCGGGGGTTTGGAAGCTTTCTTT. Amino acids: CASSIGGLEAFF.

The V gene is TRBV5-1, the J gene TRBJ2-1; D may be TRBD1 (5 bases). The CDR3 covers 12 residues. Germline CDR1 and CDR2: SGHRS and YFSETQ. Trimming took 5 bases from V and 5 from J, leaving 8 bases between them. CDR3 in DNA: TGCGCCAGCAGTGTAGGGGACAATGAGCAGTTCTTC. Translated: CASSVGDNEQFF.

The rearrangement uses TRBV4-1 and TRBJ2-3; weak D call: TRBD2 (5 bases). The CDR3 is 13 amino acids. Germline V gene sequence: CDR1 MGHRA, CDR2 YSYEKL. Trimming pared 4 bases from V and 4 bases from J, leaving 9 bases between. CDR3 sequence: CASSRDYSDTQYF. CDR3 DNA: TGCGCCAGCAGCCGAGACTACTCAGATACGCAGTATTTT.

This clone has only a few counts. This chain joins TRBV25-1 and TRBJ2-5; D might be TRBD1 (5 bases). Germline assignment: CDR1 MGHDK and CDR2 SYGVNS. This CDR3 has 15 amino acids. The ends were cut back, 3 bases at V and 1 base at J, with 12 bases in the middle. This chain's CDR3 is CASSDRDTLQETQYF. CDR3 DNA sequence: TGTGCCAGCAGTGACAGGGATACCCTCCAAGAGACCCAGTACTTC.

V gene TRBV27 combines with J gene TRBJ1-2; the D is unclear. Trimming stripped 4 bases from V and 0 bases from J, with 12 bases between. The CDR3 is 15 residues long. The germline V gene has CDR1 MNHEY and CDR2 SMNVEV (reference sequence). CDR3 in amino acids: CASSSIAHSNYGYTF. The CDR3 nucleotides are TGTGCCAGCAGTTCGATAGCCCACTCTAACTATGGCTACACCTTC.

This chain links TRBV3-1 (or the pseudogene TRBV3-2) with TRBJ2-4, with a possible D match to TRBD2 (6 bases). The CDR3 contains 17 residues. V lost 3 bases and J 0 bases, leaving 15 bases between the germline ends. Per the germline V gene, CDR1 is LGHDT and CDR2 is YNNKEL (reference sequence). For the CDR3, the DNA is TGTGCCAGCAGCCAGGACGGGAGCCCCCTAGCCAAAAACATTCAGTACTTC. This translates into CASSQDGSPLAKNIQYF.

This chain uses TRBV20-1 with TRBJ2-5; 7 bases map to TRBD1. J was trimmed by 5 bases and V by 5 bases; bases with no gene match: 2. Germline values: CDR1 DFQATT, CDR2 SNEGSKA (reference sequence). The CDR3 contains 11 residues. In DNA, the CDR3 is TGCAGTGCTCACAGGGGCGAGACCCAGTACTTC. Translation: CSAHRGETQYF.

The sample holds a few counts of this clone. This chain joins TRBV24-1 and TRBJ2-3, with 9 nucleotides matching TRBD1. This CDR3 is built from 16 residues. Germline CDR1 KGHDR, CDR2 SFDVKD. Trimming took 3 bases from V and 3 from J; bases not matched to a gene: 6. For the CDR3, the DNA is TGTGCCACCAGTGATCTCCGGACAGGGGAAACAGATACGCAGTATTTT. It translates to CATSDLRTGETDTQYF.

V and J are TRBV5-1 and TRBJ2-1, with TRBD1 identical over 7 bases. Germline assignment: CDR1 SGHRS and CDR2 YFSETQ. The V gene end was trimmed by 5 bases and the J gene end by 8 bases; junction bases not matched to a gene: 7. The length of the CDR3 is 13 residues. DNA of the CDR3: TGCGCCAGCAGTCAAGACAGGGTACATGAGCAGTTCTTC. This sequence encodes CASSQDRVHEQFF. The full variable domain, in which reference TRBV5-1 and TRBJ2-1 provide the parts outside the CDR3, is KAGVTQTPRYLIKTRGQQVTLSCSPISGHRSVSWYQQTPGQGLQFLFEYFSETQRNKGNFPGRFSGRQFSNSRSEMNVSTLELGDSALYLCASSQDRVHEQFFGPGTRLTVL.

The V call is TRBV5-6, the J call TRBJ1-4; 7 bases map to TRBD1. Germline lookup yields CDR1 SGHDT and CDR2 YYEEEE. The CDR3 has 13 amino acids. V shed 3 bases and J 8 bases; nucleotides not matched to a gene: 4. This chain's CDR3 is CASSSTGREKLFF. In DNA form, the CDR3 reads TGTGCCAGCAGCTCGACAGGGCGGGAAAAACTGTTTTTT.

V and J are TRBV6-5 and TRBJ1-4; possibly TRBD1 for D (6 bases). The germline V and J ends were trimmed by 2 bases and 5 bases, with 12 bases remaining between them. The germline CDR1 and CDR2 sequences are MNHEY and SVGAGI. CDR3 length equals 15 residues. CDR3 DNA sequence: TGTGCCAGCAGTTACGCTAGGGGGAGCAATGAAAAACTGTTTTTT. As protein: CASSYARGSNEKLFF.

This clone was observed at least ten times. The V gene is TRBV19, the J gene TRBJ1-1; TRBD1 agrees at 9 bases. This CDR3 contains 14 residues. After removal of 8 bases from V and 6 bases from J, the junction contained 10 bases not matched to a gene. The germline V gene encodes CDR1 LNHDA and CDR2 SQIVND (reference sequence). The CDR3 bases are TGTGCCAGTCGGGGACAGGGCACATTTTCTGAAGCTTTCTTT. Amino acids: CASRGQGTFSEAFF.

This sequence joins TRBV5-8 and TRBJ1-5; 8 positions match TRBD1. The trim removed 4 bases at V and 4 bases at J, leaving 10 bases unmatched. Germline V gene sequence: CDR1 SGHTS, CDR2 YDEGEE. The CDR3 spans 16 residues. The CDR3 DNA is TGTGCCAGCAGCCAAGGACAGGGCCCAAGGAATCAGCCCCAGCATTTT. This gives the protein CASSQGQGPRNQPQHF.

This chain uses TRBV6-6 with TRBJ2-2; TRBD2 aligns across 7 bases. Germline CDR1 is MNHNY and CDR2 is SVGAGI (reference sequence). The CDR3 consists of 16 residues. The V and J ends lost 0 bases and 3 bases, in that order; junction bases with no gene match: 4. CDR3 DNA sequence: TGTGCCAGCAGTTACTCCGCGGGGAGGGACACCGGGGAGCTGTTTTTT. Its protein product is CASSYSAGRDTGELFF.

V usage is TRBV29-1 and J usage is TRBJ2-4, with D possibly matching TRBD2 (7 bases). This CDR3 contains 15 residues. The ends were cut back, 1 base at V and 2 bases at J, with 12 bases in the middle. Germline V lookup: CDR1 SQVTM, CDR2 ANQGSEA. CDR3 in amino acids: CSVEGGGISKNIQYF. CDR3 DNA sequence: TGCAGCGTTGAAGGGGGGGGCATATCCAAAAACATTCAGTACTTC.

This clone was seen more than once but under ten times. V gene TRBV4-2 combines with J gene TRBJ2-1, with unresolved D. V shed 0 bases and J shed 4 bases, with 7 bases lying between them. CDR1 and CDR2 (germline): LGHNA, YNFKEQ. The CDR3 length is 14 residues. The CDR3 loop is CASSQERQYNEQFF. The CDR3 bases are TGTGCCAGCAGCCAAGAACGTCAGTACAATGAGCAGTTCTTC.

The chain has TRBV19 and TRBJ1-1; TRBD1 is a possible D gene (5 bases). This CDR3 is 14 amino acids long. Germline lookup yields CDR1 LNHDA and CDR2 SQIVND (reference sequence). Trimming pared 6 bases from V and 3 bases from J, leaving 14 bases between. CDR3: CASRGGWLDTEAFF. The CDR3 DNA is TGTGCCAGTAGGGGGGGTTGGTTAGACACTGAAGCTTTCTTT.

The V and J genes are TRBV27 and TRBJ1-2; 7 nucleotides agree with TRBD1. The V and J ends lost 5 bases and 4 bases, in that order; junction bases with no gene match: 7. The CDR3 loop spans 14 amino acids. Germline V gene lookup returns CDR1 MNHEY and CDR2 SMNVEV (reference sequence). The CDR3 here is CASSTNRGTYGYTF. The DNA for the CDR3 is TGTGCCAGCAGTACTAACAGGGGTACCTATGGCTACACCTTC.

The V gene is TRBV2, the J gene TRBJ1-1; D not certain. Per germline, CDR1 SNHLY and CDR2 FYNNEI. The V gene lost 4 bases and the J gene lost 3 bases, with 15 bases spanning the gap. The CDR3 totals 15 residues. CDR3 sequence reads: CASSGSRIFDTEAFF. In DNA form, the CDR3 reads TGTGCCAGCAGTGGGAGTCGAATCTTTGACACTGAAGCTTTCTTT.

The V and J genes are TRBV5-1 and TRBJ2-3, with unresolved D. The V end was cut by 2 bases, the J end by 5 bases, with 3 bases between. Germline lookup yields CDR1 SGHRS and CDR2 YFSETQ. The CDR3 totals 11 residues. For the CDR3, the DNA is TGCGCCAGCAGCTTTAAAGATACGCAGTATTTT. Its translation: CASSFKDTQYF.

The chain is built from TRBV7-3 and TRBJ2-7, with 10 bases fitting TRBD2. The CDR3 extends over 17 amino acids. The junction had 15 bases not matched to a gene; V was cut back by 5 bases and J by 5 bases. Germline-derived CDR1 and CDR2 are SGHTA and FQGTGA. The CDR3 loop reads CASSLYAVASGSNEQYF. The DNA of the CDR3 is TGTGCCAGCAGCCTATACGCGGTGGCTAGCGGGAGTAACGAGCAGTACTTC.